The present T cell receptor beta chain was sequenced within a study of technical replicates of blood from several donors. Assay used: immunoSEQ multiplex PCR; TCRdb lists only in-frame clones, some missing. The table records around 100,000 clones, roughly 95% of them present only once. The germline CDR1 and CDR2 sequences are SGHTA and FQGTGA. The V end was cut by 5 bases, the J end by 4 bases, with 11 bases between. The CDR3 length is 13 residues. This rearrangement joins TRBV7-3 to TRBJ2-5; a possible D gene is TRBD1 (6 bases). The material sequenced was T cells isolated from PBMCs. This TCR was recovered from a human donor in good health. CDR3 sequence reads: CASSLDRGETQYF. CDR3 sequence (DNA): TGTGCCAGCAGCCTGGACAGAGGAGAGACCCAGTACTTC.